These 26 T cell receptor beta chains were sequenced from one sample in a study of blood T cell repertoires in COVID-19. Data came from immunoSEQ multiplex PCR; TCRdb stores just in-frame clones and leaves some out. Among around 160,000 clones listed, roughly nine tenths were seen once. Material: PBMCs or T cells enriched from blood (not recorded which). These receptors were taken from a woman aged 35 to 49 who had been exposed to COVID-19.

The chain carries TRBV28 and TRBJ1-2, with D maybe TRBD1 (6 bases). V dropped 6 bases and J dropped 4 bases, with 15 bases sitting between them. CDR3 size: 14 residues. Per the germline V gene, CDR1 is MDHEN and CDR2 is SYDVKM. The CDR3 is CASRPIGQSYGYTF. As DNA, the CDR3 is TGTGCCAGCAGACCTATAGGACAGTCCTATGGCTACACCTTC.

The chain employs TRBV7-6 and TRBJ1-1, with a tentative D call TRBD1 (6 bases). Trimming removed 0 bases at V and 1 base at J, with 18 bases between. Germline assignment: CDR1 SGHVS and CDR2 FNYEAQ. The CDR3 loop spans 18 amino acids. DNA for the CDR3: TGTGCCAGCAGCTTAGCGGAAATATGGGGGCTTGGGAACACTGAAGCTTTCTTT. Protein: CASSLAEIWGLGNTEAFF.

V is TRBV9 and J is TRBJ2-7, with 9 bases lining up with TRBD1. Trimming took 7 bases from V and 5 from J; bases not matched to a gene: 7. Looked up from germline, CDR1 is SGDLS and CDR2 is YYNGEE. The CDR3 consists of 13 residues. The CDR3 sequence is CASRPGQGNEQYF. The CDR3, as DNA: TGTGCCAGCCGCCCGGGACAGGGAAACGAGCAGTACTTC. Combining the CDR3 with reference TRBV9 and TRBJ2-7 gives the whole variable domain DSGVTQTPKHLITATGQRVTLRCSPRSGDLSVYWYQQSLDQGLQFLIQYYNGEERAKGNILERFSAQQFPDLHSELNLSSLELGDSALYFCASRPGQGNEQYFGPGTRLTVT.

The CDR3 here is CASSLNRGHEQFF. The CDR3 nucleotides read TGTGCCAGCAGTTTAAACAGGGGTCATGAGCAGTTCTTC. The genes are TRBV28 and TRBJ2-1; 7 bases map to TRBD1. V gave up 2 bases and J gave up 8 bases; unmatched junction bases: 3. The CDR3 totals 13 residues. CDR1 is MDHEN, CDR2 SYDVKM, per germline.

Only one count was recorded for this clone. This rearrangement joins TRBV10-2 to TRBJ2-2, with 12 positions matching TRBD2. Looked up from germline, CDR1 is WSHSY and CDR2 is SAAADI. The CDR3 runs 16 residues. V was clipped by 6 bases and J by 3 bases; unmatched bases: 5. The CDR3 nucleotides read TGCGCCAGCAGGGAAACTAGCGGGGGGTACACCGGGGAGCTGTTTTTT. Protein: CASRETSGGYTGELFF.

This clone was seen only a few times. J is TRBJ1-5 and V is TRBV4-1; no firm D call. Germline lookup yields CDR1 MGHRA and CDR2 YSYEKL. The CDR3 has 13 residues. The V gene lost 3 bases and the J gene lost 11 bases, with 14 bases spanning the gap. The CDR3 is CASSHVGSRAQHF. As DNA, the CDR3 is TGCGCCAGCAGCCATGTTGGTTCCCGGGCCCAGCATTTT.

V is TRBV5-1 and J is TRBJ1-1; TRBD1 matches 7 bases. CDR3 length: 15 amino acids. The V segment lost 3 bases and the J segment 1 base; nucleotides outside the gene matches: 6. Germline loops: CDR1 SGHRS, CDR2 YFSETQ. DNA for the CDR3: TGCGCCAGCAGCTCCCTGGGACAGCAGAACACTGAAGCTTTCTTT. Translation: CASSSLGQQNTEAFF.

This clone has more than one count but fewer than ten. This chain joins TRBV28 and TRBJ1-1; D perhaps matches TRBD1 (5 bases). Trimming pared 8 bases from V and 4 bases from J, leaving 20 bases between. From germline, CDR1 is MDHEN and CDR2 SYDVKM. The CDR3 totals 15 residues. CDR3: CASLSGGYRVTEAFF. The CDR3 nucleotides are TGTGCCAGCCTCTCCGGGGGGTATCGGGTCACTGAAGCTTTCTTT.

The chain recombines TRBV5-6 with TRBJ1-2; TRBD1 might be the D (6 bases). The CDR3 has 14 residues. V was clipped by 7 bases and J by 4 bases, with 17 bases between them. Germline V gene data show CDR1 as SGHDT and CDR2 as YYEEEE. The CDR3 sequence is CASSETGRAYGYTF. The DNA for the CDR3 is TGTGCCAGCTCGGAGACAGGTCGTGCCTATGGCTACACCTTC.

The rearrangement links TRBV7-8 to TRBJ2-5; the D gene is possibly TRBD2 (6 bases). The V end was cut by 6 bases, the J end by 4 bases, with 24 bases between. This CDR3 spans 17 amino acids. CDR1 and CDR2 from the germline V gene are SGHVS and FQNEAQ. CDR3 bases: TGTGCCAGCAGTTCAACGGGCCCCCTTTTGGAGGGAGAGACCCAGTACTTC. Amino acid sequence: CASSSTGPLLEGETQYF.

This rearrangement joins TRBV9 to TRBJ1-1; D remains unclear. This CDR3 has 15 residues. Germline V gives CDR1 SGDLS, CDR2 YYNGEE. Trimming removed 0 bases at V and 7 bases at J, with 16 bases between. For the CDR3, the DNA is TGTGCCAGCAGCGTAGGAAGTGAGGTCGTCGTTGAAGCTTTCTTT. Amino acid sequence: CASSVGSEVVVEAFF.

The CDR3 region is CASRKIVDSSYEQYF. The CDR3 bases are TGCGCCAGCAGAAAAATTGTCGACAGCTCCTACGAGCAGTACTTC. V is TRBV5-1 and J is TRBJ2-7, with a possible D match to TRBD1 (5 bases). The CDR3 is 15 amino acids. Germline assignment: CDR1 SGHRS and CDR2 YFSETQ. V was trimmed by 5 bases and J by 0 bases, leaving 15 bases between them. Looking up the rest from reference TRBV5-1 and TRBJ2-7 gives the full variable domain: KAGVTQTPRYLIKTRGQQVTLSCSPISGHRSVSWYQQTPGQGLQFLFEYFSETQRNKGNFPGRFSGRQFSNSRSEMNVSTLELGDSALYLCASRKIVDSSYEQYFGPGTRLTVT.

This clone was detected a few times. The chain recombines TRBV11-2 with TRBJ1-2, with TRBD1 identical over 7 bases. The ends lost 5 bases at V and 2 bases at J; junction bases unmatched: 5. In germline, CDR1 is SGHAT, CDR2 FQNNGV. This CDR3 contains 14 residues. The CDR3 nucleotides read TGTGCCAGCAGCCTGGGACAGATCAACTATGGCTACACCTTC. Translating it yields CASSLGQINYGYTF. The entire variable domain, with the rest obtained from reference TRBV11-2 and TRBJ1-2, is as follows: EAGVAQSPRYKIIEKRQSVAFWCNPISGHATLYWYQQILGQGPKLLIQFQNNGVVDDSQLPKDRFSAERLKGVDSTLKIQPAKLEDSAVYLCASSLGQINYGYTFGSGTRLTVV.

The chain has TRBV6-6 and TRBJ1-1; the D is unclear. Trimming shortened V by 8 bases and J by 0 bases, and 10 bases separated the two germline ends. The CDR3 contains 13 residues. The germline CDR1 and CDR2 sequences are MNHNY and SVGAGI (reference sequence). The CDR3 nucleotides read TGTGCCAGCTTGCCGGGTATGAACACTGAAGCTTTCTTT. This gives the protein CASLPGMNTEAFF.

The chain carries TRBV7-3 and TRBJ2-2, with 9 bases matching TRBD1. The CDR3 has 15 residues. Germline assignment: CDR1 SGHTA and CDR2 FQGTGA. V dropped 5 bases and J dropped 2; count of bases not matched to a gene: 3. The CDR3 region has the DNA TGTGCCAGCAGCCGAACAGGGGGCAACACCGGGGAGCTGTTTTTT. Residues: CASSRTGGNTGELFF.

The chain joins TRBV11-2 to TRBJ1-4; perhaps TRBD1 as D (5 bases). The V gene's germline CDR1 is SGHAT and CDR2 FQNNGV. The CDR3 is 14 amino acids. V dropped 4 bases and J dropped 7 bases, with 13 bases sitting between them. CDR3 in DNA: TGTGCCAGCAGCTCCTACCGGACAACTGAAAAACTGTTTTTT. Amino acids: CASSSYRTTEKLFF.

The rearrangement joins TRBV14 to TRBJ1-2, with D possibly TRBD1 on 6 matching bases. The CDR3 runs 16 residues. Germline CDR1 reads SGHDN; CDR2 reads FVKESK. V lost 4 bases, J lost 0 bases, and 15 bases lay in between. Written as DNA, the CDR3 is TGTGCCAGCAGCCTCAAGGACAGTCGAGCTAACTATGGCTACACCTTC. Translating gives CASSLKDSRANYGYTF.

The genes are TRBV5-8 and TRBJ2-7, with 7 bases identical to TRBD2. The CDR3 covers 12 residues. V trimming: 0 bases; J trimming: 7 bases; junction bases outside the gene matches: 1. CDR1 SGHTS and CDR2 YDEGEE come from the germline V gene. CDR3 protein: CASSLVGGEQYF. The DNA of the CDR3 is TGTGCCAGCAGCTTGGTGGGAGGGGAGCAGTACTTC.

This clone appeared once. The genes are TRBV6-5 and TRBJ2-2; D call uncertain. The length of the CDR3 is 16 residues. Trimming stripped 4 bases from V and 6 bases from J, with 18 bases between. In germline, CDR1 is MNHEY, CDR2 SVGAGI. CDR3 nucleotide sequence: TGTGCCAGCAGTTCAACCCCTAGTACGAGGTCCGGGGAGCTGTTTTTT. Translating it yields CASSSTPSTRSGELFF.

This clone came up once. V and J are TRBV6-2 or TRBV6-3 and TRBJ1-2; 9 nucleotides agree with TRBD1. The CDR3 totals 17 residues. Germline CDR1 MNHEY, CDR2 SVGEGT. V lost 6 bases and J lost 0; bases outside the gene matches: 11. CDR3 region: CASSDPGQGISNYGYTF. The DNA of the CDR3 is TGTGCCAGCAGCGATCCAGGACAGGGGATTTCTAACTATGGCTACACCTTC.

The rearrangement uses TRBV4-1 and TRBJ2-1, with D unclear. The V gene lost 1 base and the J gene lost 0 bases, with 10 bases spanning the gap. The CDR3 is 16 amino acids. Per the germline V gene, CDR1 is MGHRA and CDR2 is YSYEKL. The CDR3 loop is CASSQVKLSSYNEQFF. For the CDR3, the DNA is TGCGCCAGCAGCCAAGTCAAACTTAGCTCCTACAATGAGCAGTTCTTC.

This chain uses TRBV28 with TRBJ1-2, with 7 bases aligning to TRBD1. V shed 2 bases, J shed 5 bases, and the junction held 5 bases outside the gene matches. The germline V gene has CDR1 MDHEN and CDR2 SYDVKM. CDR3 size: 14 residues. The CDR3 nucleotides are TGTGCCAGCAGTTTAACAGGGGTAGGGTATGGCTACACCTTC. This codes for CASSLTGVGYGYTF.

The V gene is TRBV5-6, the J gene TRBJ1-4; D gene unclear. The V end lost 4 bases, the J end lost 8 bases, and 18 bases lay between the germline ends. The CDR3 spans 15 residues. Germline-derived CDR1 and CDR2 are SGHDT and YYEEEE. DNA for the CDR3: TGTGCCAGCAGCCCGGCGGGTAGAGTTCAAGAAAAACTGTTTTTT. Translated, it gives CASSPAGRVQEKLFF.

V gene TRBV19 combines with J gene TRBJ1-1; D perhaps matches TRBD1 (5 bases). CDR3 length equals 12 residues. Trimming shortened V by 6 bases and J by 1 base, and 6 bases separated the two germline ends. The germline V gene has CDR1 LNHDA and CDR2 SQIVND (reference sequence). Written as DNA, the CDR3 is TGTGCCAGTAGAACAGGGAACACTGAAGCTTTCTTT. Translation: CASRTGNTEAFF.

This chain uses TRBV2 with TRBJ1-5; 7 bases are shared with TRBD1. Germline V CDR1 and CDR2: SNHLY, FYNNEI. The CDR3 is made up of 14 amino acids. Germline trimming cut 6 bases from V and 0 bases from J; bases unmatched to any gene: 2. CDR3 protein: CASRQGISNQPQHF. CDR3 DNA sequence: TGTGCCAGCAGACAGGGGATTAGCAATCAGCCCCAGCATTTT.

The CDR3 loop reads CASGLGYLSSYNEQFF. In DNA, the CDR3 is TGTGCTAGTGGTTTGGGCTACCTGAGCTCCTACAATGAGCAGTTCTTC. V is TRBV12-5 and J is TRBJ2-1, with D hard to call. The CDR3 loop spans 16 amino acids. Trimming left V 1 base short and J 0 bases short, with 10 bases between. Germline values: CDR1 LGHNT, CDR2 FRNRAP.